The 15 T cell receptor beta chains below come from one sample, sequenced in a study of shared clonotypes between healthy human individuals. Repertoires were generated with immunoSEQ multiplex PCR, while TCRdb's copy carries only in-frame clones and drops some. The sample holds about 2.4 million clones, roughly 92% seen once. Sample: naive CD4+ T cells sorted from blood. Specified subset: CD45RA+ positively selected. The receptors originated from a man between 18 and 29 years old in good health.

The rearrangement joins TRBV6-1 to TRBJ2-3; no firm D call. The length of the CDR3 is 16 residues. The V and J ends lost 0 bases and 0 bases respectively, with 10 bases between them. The germline CDR1 and CDR2 sequences are MNHNS and SASEGT. In DNA, the CDR3 is TGTGCCAGCAGTGAAGCGCAAGAGTCTAGCACAGATACGCAGTATTTT. It specifies CASSEAQESSTDTQYF.

As concerns this clone: Other DNA sequences in the sample encode the same CDR3. The rearrangement links TRBV5-4 to TRBJ2-5, with 8 nucleotides matching TRBD1. The CDR3 runs 14 residues. V was pared by 0 bases and J by 5 bases, with 3 bases of the junction left unmatched. Germline V CDR1 and CDR2: SGHNT, YYREEE (reference sequence). CDR3: CASSLAGGVETQYF. CDR3 in DNA: TGTGCCAGCAGCTTGGCAGGGGGCGTGGAGACCCAGTACTTC.

The rearrangement joins TRBV5-1 to TRBJ2-3; D gene unclear. CDR1 SGHRS and CDR2 YFSETQ come from the germline V gene. The CDR3 sequence is 13 residues long. With 5 bases removed from V and 4 bases from J, the gap between germline ends came to 11 bases. For the CDR3, the DNA is TGCGCCAGCAGGAATACAGCCTCAGATACGCAGTATTTT. It yields the protein CASRNTASDTQYF.

The chain combines TRBV5-6 with TRBJ2-7; D uncertain. CDR1 is SGHDT, CDR2 YYEEEE, per germline. The CDR3 length is 15 residues. V dropped 0 bases and J dropped 0 bases, with 10 bases sitting between them. CDR3 DNA: TGTGCCAGCAGCTTGGGCCAGAAAATCTCCTACGAGCAGTACTTC. The encoded protein is CASSLGQKISYEQYF. The variable domain in full, completed from reference TRBV5-6 and TRBJ2-7, reads DAGVTQSPTHLIKTRGQQVTLRCSPKSGHDTVSWYQQALGQGPQFIFQYYEEEERQRGNFPDRFSGHQFPNYSSELNVNALLLGDSALYLCASSLGQKISYEQYFGPGTRLTVT.

This rearrangement joins TRBV27 to TRBJ2-2; D may be TRBD1 (5 bases). Germline V lookup: CDR1 MNHEY, CDR2 SMNVEV (reference sequence). CDR3 length: 19 amino acids. V lost 7 bases and J lost 3, with 27 bases in between. The CDR3 DNA sequence: TGTGCCAGCACTAGTAAGACCCGACAGCTAATGGTAGACACCGGGGAGCTGTTTTTT. Translating gives CASTSKTRQLMVDTGELFF.

The rearrangement joins TRBV4-1 to TRBJ2-7; tentative D call: TRBD2 (5 bases). V dropped 0 bases and J dropped 7 bases, with 19 bases sitting between them. The CDR3 totals 16 residues. Germline V gene data show CDR1 as MGHRA and CDR2 as YSYEKL. CDR3 amino acids: CASSQDPAGRNWEQYF. CDR3 coding DNA: TGCGCCAGCAGCCAAGATCCCGCGGGCCGGAATTGGGAGCAGTACTTC.

V is TRBV18 and J is TRBJ1-1; D uncertain. CDR3 length equals 15 residues. V was pared by 3 bases and J by 0 bases, with 11 bases between. The germline gives CDR1 KGHSH, CDR2 LQKENI. The CDR3: CASSPRRSVNTEAFF. The CDR3 DNA is TGTGCCAGCTCACCGAGACGGAGTGTGAACACTGAAGCTTTCTTT.

In the case of this clone: Other DNA sequences in this sample translate to the same CDR3. This chain connects TRBV9 to TRBJ2-3; possibly TRBD1 for D (5 bases). This CDR3 has 12 residues. Trimming left V 2 bases short and J 6 bases short, with 7 bases between. The germline V gene encodes CDR1 SGDLS and CDR2 YYNGEE. CDR3 in DNA: TGTGCCAGCAGCGTTTCAGGGGATACGCAGTATTTT. Translated, it gives CASSVSGDTQYF.

DNA for the CDR3: TGCGCCAGCAGCGAATCACGTGCGGGGGGGCCGATCCGAACAGAGACCCAGTACTTC. Encoded protein: CASSESRAGGPIRTETQYF. The gene calls are TRBV10-2 and TRBJ2-5; 9 bases agree with TRBD2. Trimming removed 6 bases from V and 4 bases from J; junction bases left unmatched: 21. The CDR3 loop spans 19 amino acids. The germline V gene has CDR1 WSHSY and CDR2 SAAADI.

Only one count was recorded for this clone. The chain couples TRBV28 to TRBJ1-5; TRBD1 aligns across 7 bases. The CDR3 extends over 15 amino acids. In germline, CDR1 is MDHEN, CDR2 SYDVKM. After removal of 5 bases from V and 3 bases from J, the junction contained 7 bases not matched to a gene. The CDR3 region is CASSKGGTDNQPQHF. In nucleotides, the CDR3 is TGTGCCAGCAGTAAGGGGGGGACAGACAATCAGCCCCAGCATTTT.

This clone was counted between two and nine times. J is TRBJ1-1 and V is TRBV10-1; tentatively, D is TRBD1 (5 bases). Germline-derived CDR1 and CDR2 are WNHNN and SYGVQD (reference sequence). CDR3 length: 13 residues. V gave up 0 bases and J gave up 7 bases, with 9 bases separating them. CDR3 region: CASSESNRFEAFF. CDR3 bases: TGCGCCAGCAGTGAGTCTAACAGGTTTGAAGCTTTCTTT.

V usage is TRBV6-1 and J usage is TRBJ2-3, with TRBD1 matching 10 bases. J was trimmed by 5 bases and V by 6 bases; bases with no gene match: 2. The CDR3 runs to 13 residues. Germline CDR1 reads MNHNS; CDR2 reads SASEGT. In nucleotides, the CDR3 is TGTGCCAGCAGGGACAGGGGGGGAGATACGCAGTATTTT. It codes for CASRDRGGDTQYF.

As regards this clone: Different DNA sequences within this sample yield the same CDR3. The chain joins TRBV19 to TRBJ2-3; TRBD1 agrees at 7 bases. V lost 3 bases to trimming and J lost 2 bases; unmatched junction nucleotides: 2. In germline, CDR1 is LNHDA, CDR2 SQIVND (reference sequence). The CDR3 covers 14 residues. The CDR3 DNA follows: TGTGCCAGTAGTATTGGGACAGACACAGATACGCAGTATTTT. Translation gives CASSIGTDTDTQYF.

This clone was seen once. The chain has TRBV28 and TRBJ1-2; TRBD1 aligns across 7 bases. The junction had 9 bases not matched to a gene; V was cut back by 4 bases and J by 1 base. CDR1 MDHEN and CDR2 SYDVKM come from the germline V gene. This CDR3 has 16 amino acids. The CDR3: CASSSPSRGINYGYTF. Here the CDR3 DNA reads TGTGCCAGCAGTTCGCCCTCCAGGGGGATTAACTATGGCTACACCTTC.

The gene calls are TRBV7-3 and TRBJ2-5; D ambiguous. This CDR3 has 13 residues. Trimming removed 4 bases from V and 2 bases from J, with 8 bases in between. Germline lookup yields CDR1 SGHTA and CDR2 FQGTGA. The CDR3 bases are TGTGCCAGCAGCTCGTGGGTACAAGAGACCCAGTACTTC. Translation: CASSSWVQETQYF.